Listed below are T cell receptor beta chains from one sample, sequenced in a study of cytomegalovirus exposure and HLA in healthy donors. Generated by immunoSEQ multiplex PCR, the TCRdb table keeps only in-frame clones and is missing some. Of some 170,000 clones in the sample, around 90% are singletons; the top ten hold under 0.95%. Material: PBMCs. The receptor set was obtained from a woman aged 30 to 39 in good health and CMV-seronegative. The CDR3 runs from the conserved cysteine through the conserved F or W. D genes are given only for firm matches. For some rows the clone size is stated as once, few or many, or as a class when expanded; others skip it.

j_call,d_call,clone_size,v_call,cdr3_aa,cdr3_nt
TRBJ2-2,-,-,TRBV30,CAWSQRNTGELFF,TGTGCCTGGAGTCAGCGGAACACCGGGGAGCTGTTTTTT
TRBJ1-4,TRBD1,-,TRBV7-6,CASSRDPGQSNEKLFF,TGTGCCAGCAGCCGGGACCCGGGACAGTCTAATGAAAAACTGTTTTTT
TRBJ1-4,-,once,TRBV7-2,CASTENGGWEKLFF,TGTGCCAGCACCGAAAACGGGGGTTGGGAAAAACTGTTTTTT
TRBJ2-2,-,-,TRBV7-8,CASSYWTADPGGELFF,TGTGCCAGCAGCTACTGGACGGCCGACCCGGGAGGGGAGCTGTTTTTT
TRBJ1-2,TRBD1,-,TRBV5-4,CASTWETGVGYTF,TGTGCCAGCACCTGGGAGACAGGGGTTGGCTACACCTTC
TRBJ1-5,TRBD1,-,TRBV6-5,CASSYAGGSDQPQHF,TGTGCCAGCAGTTACGCAGGGGGAAGCGATCAGCCCCAGCATTTT
TRBJ1-6,-,-,TRBV6-4,CASSDSTIYNSPLHF,TGTGCCAGCAGTGACTCGACAATCTATAATTCACCCCTCCACTTT
TRBJ2-3,-,-,TRBV7-9,CASSLDGDTLTDTQYF,TGTGCCAGCAGCTTAGATGGTGACACCCTCACAGATACGCAGTATTTT
TRBJ2-7,-,-,TRBV27,CASSFGGQRYEQYF,TGTGCCAGCAGTTTCGGGGGGCAGAGATACGAGCAGTACTTC
TRBJ1-2,TRBD1,-,TRBV25-1,CASSELLTGTGLYGYTF,TGTGCCAGCAGTGAGTTACTAACCGGGACAGGGCTCTATGGCTACACCTTC
TRBJ2-7,TRBD2,-,TRBV29-1,CSVSTSGSRSFYEQYF,TGCAGCGTGTCGACTAGCGGGAGTAGGTCGTTCTACGAGCAGTACTTC
TRBJ2-1,-,-,TRBV9,CASKGWGLSYNEQFF,TGTGCCAGCAAGGGCTGGGGGCTCTCCTACAATGAGCAGTTCTTC
TRBJ2-1,TRBD1,-,TRBV10-2,CASNSGTGDNEQFF,TGCGCCAGCAACTCCGGGACAGGGGACAATGAGCAGTTCTTC
TRBJ2-5,TRBD2,-,TRBV10-1,CASSESSGRAWETQYF,TGCGCCAGCAGTGAGTCGAGCGGGAGGGCCTGGGAGACCCAGTACTTC
TRBJ2-7,TRBD1,-,TRBV19,CASSPRQGWDEQYF,TGTGCCAGTAGTCCCCGACAGGGATGGGACGAGCAGTACTTC